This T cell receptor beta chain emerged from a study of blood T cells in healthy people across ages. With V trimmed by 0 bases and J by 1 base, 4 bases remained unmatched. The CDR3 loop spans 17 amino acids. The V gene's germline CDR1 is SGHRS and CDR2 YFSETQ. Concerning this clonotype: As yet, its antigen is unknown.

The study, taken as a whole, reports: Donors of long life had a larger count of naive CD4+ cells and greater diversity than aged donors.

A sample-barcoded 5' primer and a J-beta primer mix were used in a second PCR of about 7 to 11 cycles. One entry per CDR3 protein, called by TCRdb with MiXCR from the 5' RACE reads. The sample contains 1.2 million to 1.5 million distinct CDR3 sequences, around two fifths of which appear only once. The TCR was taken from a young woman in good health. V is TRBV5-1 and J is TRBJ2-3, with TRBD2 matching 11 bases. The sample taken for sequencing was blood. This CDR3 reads CASSLAALAGGTDTQYF. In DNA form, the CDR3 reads TGCGCCAGCAGCTTGGCGGCACTAGCGGGGGGCACAGATACGCAGTATTTT. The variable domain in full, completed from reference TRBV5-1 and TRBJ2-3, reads KAGVTQTPRYLIKTRGQQVTLSCSPISGHRSVSWYQQTPGQGLQFLFEYFSETQRNKGNFPGRFSGRQFSNSRSEMNVSTLELGDSALYLCASSLAALAGGTDTQYFGPGTRLTVL.